These 26 T cell receptor beta chains share one sample of origin, sequenced in a study of T-cell reconstitution after alpha-beta-depleted transplantation in children. A library of TCRbeta sequences, prepared with unique molecular identifiers, was generated. TCRdb redid the calling of the PCR reads with MiXCR, one entry per CDR3 protein. The sample has fewer than 750,000 distinct CDR3 sequences, roughly 23% seen once; the top ten hold 12% to 15%. Sequences were derived from PBMCs, mostly from graft donor cells, sampled 360 days after TCRalphabeta/CD19-depleted stem cell transplant. Receptor source: a boy in the first two years of life who had a stem cell transplant for acute myeloid leukemia, so the T cells may come from the graft donor.

The chain uses TRBV20-1 and TRBJ2-7, with a tentative D call TRBD2 (5 bases). Trimming removed 6 bases at V and 4 bases at J, with 13 bases between. The CDR3 is 12 residues long. CDR1 is DFQATT and CDR2 is SNEGSKA in the germline V gene (reference sequence). The CDR3 protein is CSARRAAYEQYV. The CDR3 nucleotides read TGCAGTGCGAGGAGAGCGGCTTACGAGCAGTACGTC.

The chain combines TRBV21-1 with TRBJ2-3; the D segment call TRBD2 is taken from the table without a DNA check. TRBV21-1 constitutes a pseudogene. The CDR3 has 14 residues. DNA of the CDR3: TGTGCCATCCCGGGACTAGCGGGCACAGATACGCAGTATTTT. Its translation is CAIPGLAGTDTQYF.

The table lists this clonotype with many counts. The junction departs from germline at one end; a sequencing error may be responsible. J is TRBJ2-3 and V is TRBV28, with D perhaps TRBD2 (6 bases). Per germline, CDR1 MDHEN and CDR2 SYDVKM. The CDR3 length is 12 residues. CDR3 sequence: CASSLKGRGTLF. CDR3 DNA: TGTGCCAGCAGTCTTAAAGGCCGCGGGACGCTATTT.

The CDR3 region has the DNA TGTGCCAGCAGCGACGGGACAGTGGGGACCCAGTACTTC. This codes for CASSDGTVGTQYF. V gene TRBV14 combines with J gene TRBJ2-5; 7 bases map to TRBD1. This CDR3 region has 13 residues. Germline-derived CDR1 and CDR2 are SGHDN and FVKESK. J lost 7 bases, V lost 5 bases, and 7 bases had no gene match.

This clonotype was observed once. The chain employs TRBV30 and TRBJ2-3, with 7 bases lining up with TRBD2. Germline V lookup: CDR1 GTSNPN, CDR2 SVGIG (reference sequence). CDR3 length: 13 residues. V lost 0 bases to trimming and J lost 3 bases; unmatched junction nucleotides: 0. CDR3 loop: CAWSVGRTDTQYF. CDR3 coding DNA: TGTGCCTGGAGTGTCGGGAGGACAGATACGCAGTATTTT. Full variable domain (missing parts from reference TRBV30 and TRBJ2-3): SQTIHQWPATLVQPVGSPLSLECTVEGTSNPNLYWYRQAAGRGLQLLFYSVGIGQISSEVPQNLSASRPQDRQFILSSKKLLLSDSGFYLCAWSVGRTDTQYFGPGTRLTVL.

This chain connects TRBV15 to TRBJ2-5; a possible D gene is TRBD1 (5 bases). The CDR3 sequence is 15 residues long. The germline V gene encodes CDR1 LNHNV and CDR2 YYDKDF (reference sequence). The V end lost 1 base, the J end lost 0 bases, and 9 bases lay between the germline ends. The CDR3 sequence is CATSRGQTDQETQYF. The DNA of the CDR3 is TGTGCCACCAGCAGAGGGCAGACAGACCAAGAGACCCAGTACTTC.

This chain uses TRBV12-3 or TRBV12-4 with TRBJ2-5, with a tentative D call TRBD2 (5 bases). V gave up 3 bases and J gave up 2 bases, with 16 bases separating them. This CDR3 has 16 residues. CDR3 residues: CASSFSSSGLQETQYF. Written as DNA, the CDR3 is TGTGCCAGCAGTTTTAGCTCGAGCGGCCTGCAAGAGACCCAGTACTTC.

This clonotype occurred many times. The rearrangement uses TRBV7-9 and TRBJ2-3; a weak D match, TRBD1 (6 bases). Trimming removed 10 bases from V and 3 bases from J, with 14 bases in between. This CDR3 comprises 13 residues. Germline values: CDR1 SEHNR, CDR2 FQNEAQ (reference sequence). In DNA, the CDR3 is TGTGCCATCACACAGGGTAGGACAGATACGCAGTATTTT. It encodes CAITQGRTDTQYF.

At least ten counts were recorded for this clonotype. The V and J genes are TRBV15 and TRBJ2-6; no reliable D call. V lost 1 base and J lost 0, with 4 bases in between. Germline CDR1 is LNHNV and CDR2 is YYDKDF (reference sequence). The CDR3 has 15 residues. The chain's CDR3 is CATSRGNSGANVLTF. The DNA for the CDR3 is TGTGCCACCAGCAGAGGGAACTCTGGGGCCAACGTCCTGACTTTC.

This clonotype has a single count. This chain joins TRBV7-9 and TRBJ2-5; tentatively, D is TRBD1 (5 bases). The CDR3 is 14 amino acids. V was shortened by 8 bases and J by 5 bases, with 18 bases between the two germline ends. Germline values: CDR1 SEHNR, CDR2 FQNEAQ (reference sequence). The CDR3 DNA reads TGTGCCAGCGCTTGGAGTGGGGCAGCGGAGACCCAGTACTTC. It encodes CASAWSGAAETQYF.

In its sample, this clonotype was seen a few times. The CDR3 DNA follows: TGTGCCAGCTCCCGGGGGGGCTCGTACACCGGGGAGCTGTTTTTT. It encodes CASSRGGSYTGELFF. J is TRBJ2-2 and V is TRBV6-1, with 8 bases fitting TRBD2. There are 15 residues in the CDR3. The V and J ends lost 8 bases and 3 bases, in that order; junction bases with no gene match: 8. Germline CDR1 reads MNHNS; CDR2 reads SASEGT.

The chain employs TRBV4-1 and TRBJ2-5, with TRBD2 as a possible D gene (5 bases). The CDR3 extends over 13 amino acids. V gave up 4 bases and J gave up 5 bases, with 11 bases separating them. Germline assignment: CDR1 MGHRA and CDR2 YSYEKL. This CDR3 is CASSLILGETQYF. Here the CDR3 DNA reads TGCGCCAGCAGCCTCATACTAGGGGAGACCCAGTACTTC.

This clonotype was seen ten or more times. This chain's CDR3 is CASSLSGQKQYV. CDR3 DNA sequence: TGTGCCAGCAGTTTATCGGGACAGAAGCAGTACGTC. The chain uses TRBV28 and TRBJ2-7; 7 positions agree with TRBD1. After removal of 1 base from V and 8 bases from J, the junction contained 2 bases not matched to a gene. Germline CDR1 MDHEN, CDR2 SYDVKM. The CDR3 has 12 residues.

This clonotype showed up just a few times. The chain links TRBV4-3 to TRBJ2-5, with D possibly matching TRBD2 (6 bases). This CDR3 has 15 amino acids. The V and J ends lost 4 bases and 3 bases respectively, with 15 bases between them. Germline V gives CDR1 LGHNA, CDR2 YSLEER. The CDR3 here is CASSPSGRPEETQYF. CDR3 sequence (DNA): TGCGCCAGCAGCCCATCCGGGAGACCCGAAGAGACCCAGTACTTC.

This clonotype was counted ten times or more. V usage is TRBV29-1 and J usage is TRBJ2-3; 7 positions agree with TRBD1. The CDR3 has 14 amino acids. Losses at the gene ends were 6 bases for V and 1 base for J; bases not matched to a gene: 7. Germline lookup yields CDR1 SQVTM and CDR2 ANQGSEA. The CDR3 spells CSVGPGTGTDTQYF. The CDR3 coding sequence is TGCAGCGTAGGGCCCGGGACAGGCACAGATACGCAGTATTTT.

This clonotype appeared once. This chain uses TRBV12-3 or TRBV12-4 with TRBJ2-4; D might be TRBD1 (5 bases). The V and J ends lost 3 bases and 10 bases respectively, with 10 bases between them. The CDR3 is 12 residues long. The CDR3 coding sequence is TGTGCCAGCAGTTTCGACAGCAGAATTCAGTACTTC. Translation gives CASSFDSRIQYF.

V gene TRBV6-5 combines with J gene TRBJ1-3; no clear D. Germline CDR1 and CDR2: MNHEY and SVGAGI. Trimming pared 0 bases from V and 0 bases from J, leaving 12 bases between. The CDR3 runs 17 residues. The CDR3 is CASSYSTAMSSGNTIYF. The CDR3 DNA reads as TGTGCCAGCAGTTACTCGACGGCGATGTCCTCTGGAAACACCATATATTTT.

The table lists this clonotype with a few counts. The chain links TRBV5-1 to TRBJ1-1; TRBD1 matches 10 bases. J gave up 1 base and V 3 bases, and 3 bases lay outside the gene matches. Per the germline V gene, CDR1 is SGHRS and CDR2 is YFSETQ. The CDR3 sequence is 15 residues long. DNA for the CDR3: TGCGCCAGCAGCTCCCGGACAGGGGGGAACACTGAAGCTTTCTTT. It translates to CASSSRTGGNTEAFF.

This clonotype was observed a few times. This rearrangement joins TRBV27 to TRBJ2-1, with 10 positions matching TRBD2. This CDR3 region has 15 residues. Trimming at V came to 5 bases and at J to 7 bases, leaving 8 bases not matched to a gene. Germline V CDR1 and CDR2: MNHEY, SMNVEV (reference sequence). The CDR3 sequence is CASSISGGAGNEQFF. The CDR3, as DNA: TGTGCCAGCAGTATCAGCGGGGGGGCCGGTAATGAGCAGTTCTTC.

The chain has TRBV28 and TRBJ2-5, with unresolved D. V was shortened by 0 bases and J by 5 bases, with 10 bases between the two germline ends. Germline values: CDR1 MDHEN, CDR2 SYDVKM. The CDR3 runs 14 residues. This CDR3 is CASSLWGNGETQYF. The CDR3 DNA reads as TGTGCCAGCAGTTTATGGGGGAATGGGGAGACCCAGTACTTC.

CDR3 DNA sequence: TGTGCCAGCAAGGAGTTTGGGGGCTGGAGCAATCAGCCCCAGCATTTT. Protein: CASKEFGGWSNQPQHF. The chain recombines TRBV6-5 with TRBJ1-5; tentatively, D is TRBD1 (6 bases). The CDR3 runs 16 residues. Germline values: CDR1 MNHEY, CDR2 SVGAGI. V lost 7 bases to trimming and J lost 1 base, with 17 bases between them.

This clonotype was counted between two and nine times. A read error may produce the germline difference seen at one junction end. V gene TRBV4-1 combines with J gene TRBJ2-1, with 9 bases identical to TRBD2. The germline V gene encodes CDR1 MGHRA and CDR2 YSYEKL. CDR3 length equals 16 residues. Here the CDR3 DNA reads TGCGCCAGCAGGCAAGGGCCGGGACTAGCTCTCTATGAGCAGTTCTTC. Amino acid sequence: CASRQGPGLALYEQFF.

The chain has TRBV5-1 and TRBJ2-7; D is possibly TRBD1 (5 bases). This CDR3 comprises 12 residues. With 4 bases removed from V and 7 bases from J, the gap between germline ends came to 12 bases. The germline CDR1 and CDR2 sequences are SGHRS and YFSETQ. The CDR3: CASSRGRGEQYF. CDR3 in DNA: TGCGCCAGCAGCAGGGGTCGTGGAGAGCAGTACTTC.

CDR3 bases: TGTGCCAGCAGTGAGTTACAGGGGCGGCGGACGGCAGATACGCAGTATTTT. Amino acid sequence: CASSELQGRRTADTQYF. The rearrangement joins TRBV25-1 to TRBJ2-3; 7 bases align to TRBD1. The V gene's germline CDR1 is MGHDK and CDR2 SYGVNS. V was pared by 3 bases and J by 4 bases, with 13 bases of the junction left unmatched. The CDR3 has 17 amino acids.

This clonotype was seen only a few times. The chain combines TRBV20-1 with TRBJ1-2, with D maybe TRBD1 (5 bases). This CDR3 is built from 11 residues. CDR1 and CDR2 (germline): DFQATT, SNEGSKA (reference sequence). Between the trimmed V and J ends, which lost 5 bases and 12 bases, there was a span of 16 bases. The CDR3 region is CSALMGGEDTF. The CDR3 DNA reads as TGCAGTGCTCTAATGGGGGGGGAGGACACCTTC.

J is TRBJ2-7 and V is TRBV20-1, with D possibly TRBD2 on 5 matching bases. Trimming shortened V by 3 bases and J by 1 base, and 13 bases separated the two germline ends. Germline loops: CDR1 DFQATT, CDR2 SNEGSKA (reference sequence). This CDR3 is built from 14 residues. For the CDR3, the DNA is TGCAGTGCTAGTTTGGCGGGCAATTCCTACGAGCAGTACTTC. Protein: CSASLAGNSYEQYF.